This T cell receptor (beta chain) was observed in a study of T cells in Graves' hyperthyroidism and ophthalmopathy. Study-wide findings and caveats: A model using 13 V-J features told ophthalmopathy apart from stable hyperthyroidism.

This clonotype appeared many times. Its antigen is unidentified. Using RNA transcripts as the source, TCR beta CDR3 regions were amplified. First-round RT-PCR targeting the TCR CDR3 was performed with the HTBI primer set. Each CDR3 protein is one row after TCRdb ran MiXCR on the multiplex PCR reads. The sample has around 56,000 distinct CDR3 sequences, just under 50% seen once. Sequenced sample: blood. The source of this sequence is a woman aged 30 to 39 with Graves' ophthalmopathy.

The CDR3 nucleotides read TGTGCCAGCAGTGAGTTCTCGGGGGCGTCGGGCTACACCTTC. This gives the protein CASSEFSGASGYTF. This chain uses TRBV6-4 with TRBJ1-2, with D possibly being TRBD1 (6 bases). CDR3 length: 14 amino acids. Germline loops: CDR1 MRHNA, CDR2 SNTAGT. V was clipped by 3 bases and J by 8 bases, with 16 bases between them.